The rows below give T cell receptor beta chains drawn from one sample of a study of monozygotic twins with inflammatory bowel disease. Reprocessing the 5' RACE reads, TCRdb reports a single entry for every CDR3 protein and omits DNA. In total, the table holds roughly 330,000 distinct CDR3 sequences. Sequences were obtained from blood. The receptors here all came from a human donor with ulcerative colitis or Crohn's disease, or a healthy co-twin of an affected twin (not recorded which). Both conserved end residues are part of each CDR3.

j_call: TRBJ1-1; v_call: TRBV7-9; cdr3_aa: CASSLAPTGGSTEAFF
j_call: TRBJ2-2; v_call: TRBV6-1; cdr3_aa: CASSRTSGSPGELFF
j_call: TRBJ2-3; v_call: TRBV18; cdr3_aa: CASSLTPSYTDTQYF
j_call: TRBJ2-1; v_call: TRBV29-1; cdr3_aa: CSVEKSVSTTYNEQFF
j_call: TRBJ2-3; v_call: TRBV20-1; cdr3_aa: CSASSHPPDTQYF
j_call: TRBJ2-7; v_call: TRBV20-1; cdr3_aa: CSAGKVTTYEQYF
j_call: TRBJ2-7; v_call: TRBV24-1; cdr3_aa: CATSDPGLAGDEQYF
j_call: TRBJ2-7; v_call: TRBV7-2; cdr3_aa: CASSLKGSYEQYF
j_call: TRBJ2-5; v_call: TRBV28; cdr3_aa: CASSFYTGVGETQYF
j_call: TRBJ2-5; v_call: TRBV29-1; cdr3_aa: CSVDFAGGIQETQYF
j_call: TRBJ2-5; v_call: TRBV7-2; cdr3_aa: CASSISPRGGEETQYF
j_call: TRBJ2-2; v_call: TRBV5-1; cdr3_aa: CASSKQGNTGELFF
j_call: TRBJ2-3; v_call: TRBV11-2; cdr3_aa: CASSLVPGTRLQYF
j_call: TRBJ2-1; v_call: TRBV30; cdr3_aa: CAWGGEVNEQFF
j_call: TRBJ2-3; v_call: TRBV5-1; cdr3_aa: CASSVTPTDTQYF
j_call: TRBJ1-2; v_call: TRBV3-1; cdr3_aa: CASSPRGGGAQEFDYGYTF
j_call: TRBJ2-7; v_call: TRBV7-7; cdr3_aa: CASSNRNDRSRGLVGYEQYF
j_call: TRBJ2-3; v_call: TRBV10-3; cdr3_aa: CAISEQEGGRGTDTQYF
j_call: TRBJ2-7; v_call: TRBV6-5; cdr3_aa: CASSPRDGSRQYF
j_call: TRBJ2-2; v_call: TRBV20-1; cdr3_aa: CSAWRTKKTGELFF
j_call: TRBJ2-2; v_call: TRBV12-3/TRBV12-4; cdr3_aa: CASTYRAANTGELFF
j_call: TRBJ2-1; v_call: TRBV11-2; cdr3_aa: CASSLVAGVPKYNEQFF
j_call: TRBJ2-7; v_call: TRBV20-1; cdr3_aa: CSALAGDAHEQYF
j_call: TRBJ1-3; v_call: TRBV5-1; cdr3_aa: CASSLTTGTGNTIYF
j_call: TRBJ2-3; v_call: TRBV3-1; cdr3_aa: CASSRGAQPTDTQYF
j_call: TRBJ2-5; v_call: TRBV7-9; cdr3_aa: CASSREGSGGETQYF
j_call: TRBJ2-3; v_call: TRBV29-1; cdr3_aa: CSTRLAEQGDTQYF
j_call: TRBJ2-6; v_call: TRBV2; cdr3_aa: CASSDLGGTGANVLTF
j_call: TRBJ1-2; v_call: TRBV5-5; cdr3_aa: CASSLLTGEFGSYTF
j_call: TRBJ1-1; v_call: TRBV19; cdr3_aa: CASSPGLRMNTEAFF
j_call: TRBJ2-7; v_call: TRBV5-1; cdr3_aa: CASSGGGTSDEQYF
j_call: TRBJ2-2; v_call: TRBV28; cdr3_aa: CASWGTGSPGELFF
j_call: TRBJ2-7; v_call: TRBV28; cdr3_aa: CASSSPGTGGYEQYF
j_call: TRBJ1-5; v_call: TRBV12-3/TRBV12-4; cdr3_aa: CASSSRTQPQHF
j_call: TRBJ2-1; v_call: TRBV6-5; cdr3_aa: CASSYLKPPNEQFF
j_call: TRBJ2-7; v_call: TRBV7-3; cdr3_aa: CASSLFVGAEQYF
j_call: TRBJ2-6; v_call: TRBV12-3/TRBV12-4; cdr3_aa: CASSRTRLSIGANVLTF
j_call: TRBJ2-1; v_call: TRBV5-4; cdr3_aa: CASSHIRDEQFF
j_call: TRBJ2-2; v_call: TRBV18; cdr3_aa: CASSDRETGSFSGELFF
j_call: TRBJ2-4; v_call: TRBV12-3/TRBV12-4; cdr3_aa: CASSFMNIQYF
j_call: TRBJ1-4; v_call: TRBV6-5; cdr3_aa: CASSPSNEELFF
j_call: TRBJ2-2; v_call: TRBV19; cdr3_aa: CASRRSTSGIYTGELFF
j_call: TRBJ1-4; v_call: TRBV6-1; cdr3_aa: CASELTTGRNEKLFF
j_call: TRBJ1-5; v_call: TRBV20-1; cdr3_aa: CSARDRTFNQPQHF
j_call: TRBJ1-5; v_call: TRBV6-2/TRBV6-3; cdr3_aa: CAIGGQFNQPQHF
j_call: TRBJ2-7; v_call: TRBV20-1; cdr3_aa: CSARDGTGNYEQYF
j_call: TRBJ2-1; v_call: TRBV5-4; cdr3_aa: CASSPRGQTGGGEQFF
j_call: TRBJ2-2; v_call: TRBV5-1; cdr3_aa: CASSLGAQTGELFF